Presented here are 23 T cell receptor beta chains from one specimen sequenced in a study of shared clonotypes between healthy human individuals. Sequenced by immunoSEQ multiplex PCR; TCRdb stores in-frame clones only, minus some. The sample has more than 550,000 clones, around 91% seen once; the top ten hold roughly 36%. The sample consisted of memory CD8+ T cells from PBMCs. The subset denotes: CD45RO+ cells pooled with CCR7-negative TemRA cells. The source of these receptors is a man aged 18 to 30 in good health. Some clones in this sample may be carry-over from other donors' samples.

This clone occurred many times. The gene calls are TRBV7-8 and TRBJ2-1, with a possible D match to TRBD2 (5 bases). Germline assignment: CDR1 SGHVS and CDR2 FQNEAQ. The CDR3 totals 15 residues. V lost 1 base and J lost 5, with 12 bases in between. The CDR3 spells CASSLEGLAHNEQFF. The CDR3 coding sequence is TGTGCCAGCAGCTTAGAAGGGCTAGCTCACAATGAGCAGTTCTTC. The whole variable domain, remainder taken from reference TRBV7-8 and TRBJ2-1, is GAGVSQSPRYKVAKRGQDVALRCDPISGHVSLFWYQQALGQGPEFLTYFQNEAQLDKSGLPSDRFFAERPEGSVSTLKIQRTQQEDSAVYLCASSLEGLAHNEQFFGPGTRLTVL.

This sequence joins TRBV27 and TRBJ1-1, with D possibly matching TRBD1 (5 bases). Trimming shortened V by 0 bases and J by 4 bases, and 12 bases separated the two germline ends. CDR3 length: 15 amino acids. Germline assignment: CDR1 MNHEY and CDR2 SMNVEV (reference sequence). CDR3 loop: CASSLSAGPTTEAFF. As DNA, the CDR3 is TGTGCCAGCAGTTTATCGGCAGGGCCGACCACTGAAGCTTTCTTT.

The chain is built from TRBV28 and TRBJ1-4; D unresolved. V was clipped by 7 bases and J by 1 base, with 10 bases between them. Germline CDR1 and CDR2: MDHEN and SYDVKM. The CDR3 runs to 14 residues. In nucleotides, the CDR3 is TGTGCCAGCATAAAACCGGGAACTAATGAAAAACTGTTTTTT. Translated: CASIKPGTNEKLFF.

The V call is TRBV25-1, the J call TRBJ2-5, with a weak D call TRBD1 (6 bases). Trimming took off 4 bases at V and 7 bases at J, with 16 bases between the two ends. Looked up from germline, CDR1 is MGHDK and CDR2 is SYGVNS. The CDR3 has 14 amino acids. The CDR3 sequence: CASSGNRVGGTQYF. For the CDR3, the DNA is TGTGCCAGCAGTGGGAACAGGGTAGGGGGGACCCAGTACTTC.

In this sample, this clone turned up once. The chain joins TRBV4-1 to TRBJ2-5; TRBD2 matches at 8 bases. Judging by the DNA end, TRBJ2-7 fits better; the J call may be wrong. This CDR3 comprises 16 residues. The germline V gene has CDR1 MGHRA and CDR2 YSYEKL. The CDR3: CASSHLSGSREGEQYF. The CDR3, as DNA: TGCGCCAGCAGCCACCTGAGCGGGAGCCGCGAGGGCGAGCAGTACTTC.

V and J are TRBV5-1 and TRBJ1-1; 7 bases align to TRBD1. V shed 4 bases, J shed 5 bases, and the junction held 11 bases outside the gene matches. The CDR3 spans 15 residues. CDR1 is SGHRS, CDR2 YFSETQ, per germline. The CDR3 protein is CASSPGEGAYTEAFF. The CDR3 DNA reads TGCGCCAGCAGCCCCGGGGAGGGGGCTTATACTGAAGCTTTCTTT.

This clone appeared once. This same CDR3 is encoded by further DNA sequences in the sample. The chain couples TRBV7-9 to TRBJ2-7; perhaps TRBD2 as D (6 bases). Germline CDR1 and CDR2: SEHNR and FQNEAQ (reference sequence). The CDR3 is made up of 13 amino acids. V shed 1 base and J shed 7 bases, with 11 bases lying between them. Here the CDR3 DNA reads TGTGCCAGCAGCTTAGGGGGGGTGGATGAGCAGTACTTC. Amino acid sequence: CASSLGGVDEQYF.

This rearrangement joins TRBV29-1 to TRBJ2-7, with 15 bases matching TRBD2. With 6 bases clipped from V and 4 bases from J, the junction kept 10 bases outside the gene matches. The CDR3 contains 16 residues. Looked up from germline, CDR1 is SQVTM and CDR2 is ANQGSEA. The CDR3: CSVPGWGLAGGYEQYF. CDR3 DNA sequence: TGCAGCGTCCCTGGGTGGGGACTAGCGGGAGGATACGAGCAGTACTTC.

This chain's CDR3 is CASSIRGASTEAFF. The CDR3 DNA reads TGTGCCAGTAGTATTAGGGGCGCAAGCACTGAAGCTTTCTTT. The chain is built from TRBV19 and TRBJ1-1; D may be TRBD1 (5 bases). Trimming took off 3 bases at V and 4 bases at J, with 12 bases between the two ends. The V gene's germline CDR1 is LNHDA and CDR2 SQIVND (reference sequence). This CDR3 is built from 14 residues.

The chain links TRBV28 to TRBJ1-3; no clear D gene. V was trimmed by 7 bases and J by 3 bases, leaving 16 bases between them. CDR3 size: 15 residues. Germline CDR1 MDHEN, CDR2 SYDVKM. This chain's CDR3 is CASTSGRHGGNTIYF. The CDR3 DNA reads as TGTGCCAGCACCTCGGGCAGGCATGGTGGAAACACCATATATTTT.

The chain joins TRBV28 to TRBJ2-7, with a possible D match to TRBD1 (5 bases). The CDR3 length is 14 residues. The V end was cut by 6 bases, the J end by 0 bases, with 12 bases between. Germline assignment: CDR1 MDHEN and CDR2 SYDVKM. CDR3 sequence reads: CASRPVTDSYEQYF. CDR3 DNA: TGTGCCAGCAGACCCGTGACAGACTCCTACGAGCAGTACTTC.

The gene calls are TRBV5-6 and TRBJ2-7; tentative D call: TRBD1 (5 bases). Germline loops: CDR1 SGHDT, CDR2 YYEEEE. The CDR3 extends over 14 amino acids. Trimming shortened V by 1 base and J by 4 bases, and 12 bases separated the two germline ends. The CDR3 DNA is TGTGCCAGCAGCTTGAAGCAGGGTACATACGAGCAGTACTTC. This gives the protein CASSLKQGTYEQYF.

This chain joins TRBV7-9 and TRBJ1-1; D possibly corresponds to TRBD1 (5 bases). This CDR3 is built from 15 residues. Trimming cost V 1 base and J 1 base, with 10 bases left between them. CDR1 and CDR2 from the germline V gene are SEHNR and FQNEAQ (reference sequence). In nucleotides, the CDR3 is TGTGCCAGCAGCTTAGTCCTCGGACAGAACACTGAAGCTTTCTTT. Protein: CASSLVLGQNTEAFF.

The chain is built from TRBV19 and TRBJ2-1; 8 nucleotides line up with TRBD2. This CDR3 spans 14 amino acids. The junction had 4 bases not matched to a gene; V was cut back by 3 bases and J by 6 bases. CDR1 is LNHDA and CDR2 is SQIVND in the germline V gene (reference sequence). The CDR3 nucleotides are TGTGCCAGTAGTATTAGCGGACTAGCCAATGAGCAGTTCTTC. It is translated as CASSISGLANEQFF.

The rearrangement links TRBV27 to TRBJ2-1; no clear D gene. V was cut by 6 bases and J by 7 bases, with 16 bases left in between. Germline assignment: CDR1 MNHEY and CDR2 SMNVEV (reference sequence). This CDR3 spans 14 amino acids. Here the CDR3 DNA reads TGTGCCAGCAGCGTCAGCAGAGGAGCGAATGAGCAGTTCTTC. This codes for CASSVSRGANEQFF.

This chain uses TRBV2 with TRBJ2-1; the D call may be TRBD1 or TRBD2 (5 bases each). CDR3 length equals 17 residues. V shed 2 bases and J shed 3 bases, with 17 bases lying between them. The V gene's germline CDR1 is SNHLY and CDR2 FYNNEI. The CDR3 DNA sequence: TGTGCCAGCAGTGAATACCGGTCGGGGCCATTCTACAATGAGCAGTTCTTC. It is translated as CASSEYRSGPFYNEQFF.

The chain uses TRBV7-6 and TRBJ2-3; D remains ambiguous. The CDR3 is 16 amino acids. Trimming took off 5 bases at V and 0 bases at J, with 15 bases between the two ends. Germline CDR1 and CDR2: SGHVS and FNYEAQ. The CDR3 is CASSPTLAPSTDTQYF. The CDR3 DNA is TGTGCCAGCAGCCCGACGCTGGCCCCTAGCACAGATACGCAGTATTTT.

The genes are TRBV4-1 and TRBJ2-7; TRBD1 or TRBD2 may be the D gene (5 bases each). The germline V and J ends were trimmed by 0 bases and 6 bases, with 6 bases remaining between them. Germline V gene lookup returns CDR1 MGHRA and CDR2 YSYEKL. The CDR3 extends over 12 amino acids. The CDR3 sequence is CASSQDGGEQYF. CDR3 bases: TGCGCCAGCAGCCAAGATGGGGGCGAGCAGTACTTC.

CDR3 amino acids: CASSLGGSNTEAFF. For the CDR3, the DNA is TGTGCCAGCAGTTTGGGAGGCAGTAACACTGAAGCTTTCTTT. This chain connects TRBV28 to TRBJ1-1; no firm D call. The CDR3 runs to 14 residues. The V gene lost 3 bases and the J gene lost 2 bases, with 10 bases spanning the gap. CDR1 MDHEN and CDR2 SYDVKM come from the germline V gene.

The chain combines TRBV9 with TRBJ2-2; 10 bases line up with TRBD2. Unmatched junction bases numbered 3, after V lost 5 bases and J lost 5 bases. Germline V gene data show CDR1 as SGDLS and CDR2 as YYNGEE. The CDR3 spans 14 residues. The CDR3 nucleotides read TGTGCCAGCAGGGAGACTAGCGGGACCGGGGAGCTGTTTTTT. It encodes CASRETSGTGELFF.

The chain joins TRBV10-3 to TRBJ1-2, with D possibly matching TRBD1 (5 bases). The CDR3 has 15 residues. Germline V gene data show CDR1 as ENHRY and CDR2 as SYGVKD. The germline V and J ends were trimmed by 6 bases and 0 bases, with 14 bases remaining between them. CDR3 protein: CAIRTGTHANYGYTF. CDR3 bases: TGTGCCATCAGGACCGGGACCCACGCTAACTATGGCTACACCTTC.

The chain uses TRBV5-1 and TRBJ1-4, with 8 bases lining up with TRBD1. The CDR3 has 15 amino acids. The germline gives CDR1 SGHRS, CDR2 YFSETQ. V lost 4 bases and J lost 3; bases outside the gene matches: 5. The CDR3 DNA reads as TGCGCCAGCAGCGGAGACAGGGGTCCTAATGAAAAACTGTTTTTT. It translates to CASSGDRGPNEKLFF.

The J gene is TRBJ2-7, the V gene TRBV19; 10 bases align to TRBD2. The CDR3 spans 15 residues. V was pared by 5 bases and J by 3 bases, with 7 bases of the junction left unmatched. Looked up from germline, CDR1 is LNHDA and CDR2 is SQIVND (reference sequence). Written as DNA, the CDR3 is TGTGCCAGTAGTGTGGGGACTAGCGCGCTCTACGAGCAGTACTTC. Residues: CASSVGTSALYEQYF. Filled out from reference TRBV19 and TRBJ2-7, the complete variable domain reads DGGITQSPKYLFRKEGQNVTLSCEQNLNHDAMYWYRQDPGQGLRLIYYSQIVNDFQKGDIAEGYSVSREKKESFPLTVTSAQKNPTAFYLCASSVGTSALYEQYFGPGTRLTVT.